The T cell receptor beta chain described here comes from a study of cytomegalovirus exposure and HLA in healthy donors. Study context: Most donors, less than 85% of 350 to 450 genotyped, fell in the Caucasian-associated ancestry cluster.

CDR1 is SGHRS and CDR2 is YFSETQ in the germline V gene. This CDR3 spans 15 amino acids. Trimming removed 4 bases from V and 9 bases from J, with 17 bases in between. PCR employed 60 Vbeta and 13 Jbeta primers. Produced via immunoSEQ multiplex PCR; TCRdb's table is partial and in-frame only. The table includes 100,000 to 120,000 clones, around 88% detected once. On this clone: Its antigen is not identified.

Notes on the study in general: While the bulk of TCR sequences proved rare, some public TCRs turned up in many donors.

The chain has TRBV5-1 and TRBJ1-6, with D possibly matching TRBD1 (6 bases). Input material: PBMCs. The receptor comes from a man aged 35 to 55 in good health and CMV-seronegative. The CDR3 spells CASSPSDSTFSPLHF. CDR3 coding DNA: TGCGCCAGCAGCCCGTCGGACAGTACATTTTCACCCCTCCACTTT.